The 13 T cell receptor beta chains reported below all come from one sample, sequenced in a study of T cell responses to AZD1222 COVID-19 vaccine. The protocol was immunoSEQ multiplex PCR, while the TCRdb copy is restricted to in-frame clones and leaves out a portion. This table holds 100,000 to 110,000 clones, approximately 87% found once. Sequencing used peripheral blood, obtained on day 0 of AZD1222 vaccination. The receptors were sampled from an adult in good health.

The rearrangement links TRBV19 to TRBJ1-2; TRBD1 matches at 7 bases. V shed 6 bases, J shed 3 bases, and the junction held 1 base outside the gene matches. CDR1 and CDR2 from the germline V gene are LNHDA and SQIVND (reference sequence). This CDR3 comprises 12 residues. The CDR3 here is CASRGQDYGYTF. For the CDR3, the DNA is TGTGCCAGTAGAGGACAGGACTATGGCTACACCTTC.

The genes are TRBV19 and TRBJ1-2; D unresolved. Per germline, CDR1 LNHDA and CDR2 SQIVND (reference sequence). V shed 4 bases and J shed 1 base, with 13 bases lying between them. This CDR3 is built from 15 residues. The DNA of the CDR3 is TGTGCCAGTAGTACCCGGCACGGGGATAACTATGGCTACACCTTC. This encodes CASSTRHGDNYGYTF.

The V gene is TRBV29-1, the J gene TRBJ1-2; D is unresolved. This CDR3 spans 11 amino acids. Germline V lookup: CDR1 SQVTM, CDR2 ANQGSEA. V was pared by 5 bases and J by 3 bases, with 7 bases between. The CDR3 reads CSVRTDYGYTF. The CDR3 coding sequence is TGCAGCGTTCGTACGGACTATGGCTACACCTTC.

The chain couples TRBV28 to TRBJ1-6; D might be TRBD1 (6 bases). Trimming removed 6 bases from V and 9 bases from J, with 21 bases in between. This CDR3 has 16 amino acids. Germline CDR1 reads MDHEN; CDR2 reads SYDVKM. CDR3: CASSPRGGLLGSPLHF. Here the CDR3 DNA reads TGTGCCAGCAGCCCGAGGGGGGGGCTACTAGGTTCACCCCTCCACTTT.

The chain couples TRBV4-2 to TRBJ2-3; 9 bases match TRBD2. V was clipped by 0 bases and J by 5 bases; unmatched bases: 6. There are 16 residues in the CDR3. In germline, CDR1 is LGHNA, CDR2 YNFKEQ. The CDR3 here is CASSQEGAGGLDTQYF. The CDR3 DNA reads TGTGCCAGCAGCCAAGAAGGGGCGGGGGGGCTAGATACGCAGTATTTT.

Written as DNA, the CDR3 is TGTGCCAGTAGGGGACAGGGGGGGTACAATGAGCAGTTCTTC. This sequence encodes CASRGQGGYNEQFF. This chain connects TRBV19 to TRBJ2-1; TRBD1 aligns across 11 bases. Germline V gene lookup returns CDR1 LNHDA and CDR2 SQIVND (reference sequence). V was clipped by 6 bases and J by 4 bases; unmatched bases: 2. This CDR3 spans 14 amino acids.

The chain uses TRBV5-6 and TRBJ2-3; 8 nucleotides align to TRBD2. The CDR3 contains 15 residues. V was clipped by 1 base and J by 4 bases; unmatched bases: 5. Germline V gene lookup returns CDR1 SGHDT and CDR2 YYEEEE. CDR3 sequence: CASSLRRGAADTQYF. The CDR3 nucleotides are TGTGCCAGCAGCTTGAGGCGGGGGGCAGCAGATACGCAGTATTTT.

The CDR3 reads CASSLDGQGKQPQHF. The CDR3 DNA reads as TGCGCCAGCAGCTTGGACGGACAGGGGAAACAGCCCCAGCATTTT. The chain uses TRBV5-1 and TRBJ1-5; TRBD1 aligns across 9 bases. The CDR3 is 15 residues long. Germline V CDR1 and CDR2: SGHRS, YFSETQ. V was pared by 0 bases and J by 7 bases, with 5 bases of the junction left unmatched.

V gene TRBV12-3 or TRBV12-4 combines with J gene TRBJ1-2; no clear D gene. The length of the CDR3 is 12 residues. V lost 2 bases to trimming and J lost 2 bases, with 3 bases between them. In nucleotides, the CDR3 is TGTGCCAGCAGTTTAAAGAACTATGGCTACACCTTC. As protein: CASSLKNYGYTF.

The chain uses TRBV30 and TRBJ1-5, with 7 bases matching TRBD1. Unmatched junction bases numbered 5, after V lost 0 bases and J lost 9 bases. The CDR3 runs 13 residues. Germline CDR1 and CDR2: GTSNPN and SVGIG (reference sequence). In DNA form, the CDR3 reads TGTGCCTGGAGTGTAGAGGGGGCTATGCCCCAGCATTTT. Encoded protein: CAWSVEGAMPQHF.

The chain carries TRBV4-3 and TRBJ2-1, with a possible D match to TRBD1 (6 bases). The CDR3 contains 17 residues. V gave up 0 bases and J gave up 6 bases, with 18 bases separating them. Looked up from germline, CDR1 is LGHNA and CDR2 is YSLEER. CDR3 DNA sequence: TGCGCCAGCAGCCAAGATGGTATACAGGGTTGGGGCAATGAGCAGTTCTTC. Translating it yields CASSQDGIQGWGNEQFF.

The chain is built from TRBV6-5 and TRBJ2-7; D could derive from TRBD1 or TRBD2 (5 bases each). This CDR3 is 14 amino acids long. Deletions cut 6 bases from V and 4 bases from J, with 16 bases between. The V gene's germline CDR1 is MNHEY and CDR2 SVGAGI. In nucleotides, the CDR3 is TGTGCCAGCAGGACCCGGGACGGTGGATACGAGCAGTACTTC. It yields the protein CASRTRDGGYEQYF.

Details on this clone: One junction end disagrees with the germline gene, perhaps due to a read error. J is TRBJ2-1 and V is TRBV4-3, with D possibly TRBD2 on 6 matching bases. Germline CDR1 and CDR2: LGHNA and YSLEER. The CDR3 extends over 14 amino acids. The CDR3 region has the DNA TGCGCCAGCAGCCAAGGCGGTTGGGCTAGCGCCTTTATCTTC. Protein: CASSQGGWASAFIF.